This T cell receptor beta chain was sequenced for a study of cytomegalovirus exposure and HLA in healthy donors. With respect to this clone: The antigen is unknown.

CDR1 is MDHEN, CDR2 SYDVKM, per germline. V was shortened by 2 bases and J by 3 bases, with 22 bases between the two germline ends. The CDR3 has 18 amino acids. The study, taken as a whole, reports: Reported results showed that the classifier diagnosed cytomegalovirus status with high specificity and sensitivity. Most TCR beta V segments were productive about 87% or about 30% of the time in an earlier analysis. 87-base-pair reads could not separate some V segments, including TRBV6-2 and TRBV6-3. Upon later analysis, TCR association rates were observed to vary by HLA locus, being highest for DRB1 and lowest for HLA-C.

PCR was performed using 60 Vbeta and 13 Jbeta primers. Generated by immunoSEQ multiplex PCR, the TCRdb table keeps only in-frame clones and is missing some. The sample includes under 200,000 clones, around nine tenths of them seen just once. The TCR originated in a young woman in good health and CMV-seronegative. The sequenced material came from PBMCs. This chain connects TRBV28 to TRBJ1-1, with D possibly being TRBD1 (5 bases). DNA of the CDR3: TGTGCCAGCAGTTTACCCAGGGTCCTTATGGGGGAGGACACTGAAGCTTTCTTT. This translates into CASSLPRVLMGEDTEAFF.